What follows are 26 T cell receptor beta chains derived from one specimen sequenced in a study of patients and donors after allogeneic stem cell transplantation. TCRdb reprocessed the RT-PCR reads via MiXCR and lists one record per CDR3 protein. This table has some 960,000 distinct CDR3 sequences, approximately 18% appearing once. Source material: blood, either unsorted or a sorted T cell fraction (not recorded which). These receptors originate from a human donor who was either an allogeneic HSCT recipient or a stem cell or donor lymphocyte infusion donor (not recorded which). It is not recorded whose cells these are; they may come from a transplant donor.

The chain employs TRBV7-9 and TRBJ2-1; TRBD2 agrees at 11 bases. The V gene end was trimmed by 4 bases and the J gene end by 0 bases; junction bases not matched to a gene: 2. CDR3 size: 16 residues. Germline-derived CDR1 and CDR2 are SEHNR and FQNEAQ (reference sequence). CDR3 residues: CASSYSGGASYNEQFF. The CDR3 DNA is TGTGCCAGCAGCTATAGCGGGGGGGCCTCCTACAATGAGCAGTTCTTC.

V is TRBV5-1 and J is TRBJ2-2; D is possibly TRBD2 (6 bases). Trimming took off 0 bases at V and 7 bases at J, with 10 bases between the two ends. Germline V CDR1 and CDR2: SGHRS, YFSETQ. The CDR3 spans 14 residues. The CDR3 is CASSLGLGDGELFF. Written as DNA, the CDR3 is TGCGCCAGCAGCTTGGGACTAGGGGACGGGGAGCTGTTTTTT.

The chain is built from TRBV12-3 or TRBV12-4 and TRBJ2-5; 8 nucleotides align to TRBD2. This CDR3 contains 15 residues. Trimming took 5 bases from V and 5 from J; bases not matched to a gene: 10. The CDR3 loop is CASSPPGLEVETQYF. Written as DNA, the CDR3 is TGTGCCAGCAGTCCACCGGGACTAGAAGTGGAGACCCAGTACTTC.

The V gene is TRBV9, the J gene TRBJ2-1, with D maybe TRBD1 (7 bases). The CDR3 covers 17 residues. With 4 bases removed from V and 8 bases from J, the gap between germline ends came to 25 bases. Germline assignment: CDR1 SGDLS and CDR2 YYNGEE. CDR3 coding DNA: TGTGCCAGCAGCCTCTTCGGGACAGCGGGCTTAATCGATGAGCAGTTCTTC. Translated: CASSLFGTAGLIDEQFF.

The V gene is TRBV4-2, the J gene TRBJ2-1; possibly TRBD2 for D (6 bases). Trimming cost V 4 bases and J 0 bases, with 16 bases left between them. CDR1 is LGHNA and CDR2 is YNFKEQ in the germline V gene. The CDR3 consists of 17 residues. CDR3 amino acids: CASSPLSRGSSYNEQFF. For the CDR3, the DNA is TGTGCCAGCAGCCCCTTAAGTCGGGGGAGCTCCTACAATGAGCAGTTCTTC.

Ten or more counts support this clonotype. The chain is built from TRBV29-1 and TRBJ1-2; D is unclear. CDR3 length: 11 residues. V lost 5 bases and J lost 4, with 8 bases in between. Germline lookup yields CDR1 SQVTM and CDR2 ANQGSEA. The CDR3 region has the DNA TGCAGCGTTCCGACACGCTATGGCTACACCTTC. It codes for CSVPTRYGYTF.

The chain is built from TRBV12-3 or TRBV12-4 and TRBJ2-7; D gene ambiguous. Trimming shortened V by 7 bases and J by 9 bases, and 22 bases separated the two germline ends. The CDR3 contains 14 residues. The CDR3 region is CASTASSSYEGQYF. The CDR3 DNA reads TGTGCCAGCACGGCCTCCAGTTCCTACGAAGGGCAGTACTTC.

In this sample, this clonotype turned up a few times. The chain has TRBV13 and TRBJ2-7; 10 bases align to TRBD1. V lost 5 bases to trimming and J lost 3 bases; unmatched junction nucleotides: 4. Germline-derived CDR1 and CDR2 are PRHDT and FYEKMQ (reference sequence). The CDR3 consists of 14 residues. This CDR3 is CASSDGQGDYEQYF. The CDR3 bases are TGTGCCAGCAGCGATGGACAGGGGGACTACGAGCAGTACTTC.

This clonotype was detected only a few times. The chain carries TRBV24-1 and TRBJ1-2, with D unresolved. The V gene's germline CDR1 is KGHDR and CDR2 SFDVKD. This CDR3 has 14 residues. Deletions cut 5 bases from V and 4 bases from J, with 13 bases between. DNA of the CDR3: TGTGCCACCAGTGCGGCAGGTGACTTCTATGGCTACACCTTC. It translates to CATSAAGDFYGYTF.

The rearrangement uses TRBV5-1 and TRBJ2-2; D ambiguous. Trimming removed 4 bases from V and 2 bases from J, with 9 bases in between. This CDR3 is built from 14 residues. CDR1 and CDR2 from the germline V gene are SGHRS and YFSETQ. The CDR3 DNA follows: TGCGCCAGCAGCACAGCGTCCAACACCGGGGAGCTGTTTTTT. This encodes CASSTASNTGELFF.

This clonotype was seen ten or more times. V gene TRBV6-5 combines with J gene TRBJ1-4; D remains unclear. V was clipped by 5 bases and J by 14 bases, with 15 bases between them. The CDR3 covers 12 residues. Germline V lookup: CDR1 MNHEY, CDR2 SVGAGI. CDR3 amino acids: CASSRISDVLFF. The CDR3 bases are TGTGCCAGCAGTCGCATCTCGGATGTGCTGTTTTTT.

This clonotype appeared many times. The J gene is TRBJ2-1, the V gene TRBV29-1; 8 bases align to TRBD2. Trimming cost V 6 bases and J 4 bases; bases outside gene matches: 5. Germline CDR1 and CDR2: SQVTM and ANQGSEA. The length of the CDR3 is 13 residues. The CDR3 region has the DNA TGCAGCGTGGTAGCGGGGCCATACAATGAGCAGTTCTTC. This encodes CSVVAGPYNEQFF.

This clonotype has only a few counts. The gene calls are TRBV29-1 and TRBJ2-7, with D uncertain. The CDR3 covers 11 residues. Germline values: CDR1 SQVTM, CDR2 ANQGSEA. Trimming cost V 1 base and J 5 bases, with 6 bases left between them. This CDR3 reads CSVEVVHEQYF. DNA for the CDR3: TGCAGCGTTGAAGTGGTTCACGAGCAGTACTTC.

V gene TRBV19 combines with J gene TRBJ2-7; D is undetermined. With 5 bases removed from V and 3 bases from J, the gap between germline ends came to 17 bases. The CDR3 totals 15 residues. Germline V CDR1 and CDR2: LNHDA, SQIVND (reference sequence). CDR3 loop: CASSVDTPNYYEQYF. DNA for the CDR3: TGTGCCAGTAGTGTTGACACCCCCAACTACTACGAGCAGTACTTC.

The V gene is TRBV6-6, the J gene TRBJ2-7; 11 nucleotides agree with TRBD1. Germline loops: CDR1 MNHNY, CDR2 SVGAGI (reference sequence). The CDR3 loop spans 13 amino acids. The V segment lost 8 bases and the J segment 6 bases; nucleotides outside the gene matches: 6. For the CDR3, the DNA is TGTGCCAGCGGTGGGGACAGGGGGTTCGAGCAGTACTTC. Residues: CASGGDRGFEQYF.

This clonotype was detected a few times. J is TRBJ2-7 and V is TRBV7-2; tentatively, D is TRBD1 (5 bases). Germline V gives CDR1 SGHTA, CDR2 FQGNSA. Trimming cost V 4 bases and J 0 bases, with 13 bases left between them. CDR3 length equals 15 residues. The DNA of the CDR3 is TGTGCCAGCAGCTCCCAGGGTTACAGCTCCTACGAGCAGTACTTC. Amino acids: CASSSQGYSSYEQYF. The full variable domain, rest sourced from reference TRBV7-2 and TRBJ2-7, is GAGVSQSPSNKVTEKGKDVELRCDPISGHTALYWYRQSLGQGLEFLIYFQGNSAPDKSGLPSDRFSAERTGGSVSTLTIQRTQQEDSAVYLCASSSQGYSSYEQYFGPGTRLTVT.

This clonotype showed up many times. This chain joins TRBV5-5 and TRBJ1-5; no reliable D call. Germline CDR1 SGHKS, CDR2 YYEKEE (reference sequence). The V and J ends lost 4 bases and 4 bases respectively, with 18 bases between them. The CDR3 covers 16 residues. The CDR3 DNA sequence: TGTGCCAGCAGCCTTTATTGGGTGGACCCTAATCAGCCCCAGCATTTT. Translation: CASSLYWVDPNQPQHF.

This clonotype was detected only a few times. The rearrangement links TRBV5-6 to TRBJ2-2; TRBD2 aligns across 7 bases. Germline CDR1 and CDR2: SGHDT and YYEEEE. J gave up 2 bases and V 1 base, and 5 bases lay outside the gene matches. The CDR3 runs 16 residues. The CDR3 is CASSLPSGYNTGELFF. The CDR3 DNA is TGTGCCAGCAGCTTGCCTAGCGGCTATAACACCGGGGAGCTGTTTTTT.

This clonotype was counted many times. The rearrangement links TRBV5-1 to TRBJ2-5; perhaps TRBD2 as D (6 bases). V dropped 5 bases and J dropped 0 bases, with 8 bases sitting between them. The CDR3 runs to 13 residues. CDR1 is SGHRS and CDR2 is YFSETQ in the germline V gene. The CDR3 sequence: CASSGTHQETQYF. The DNA for the CDR3 is TGCGCCAGCAGTGGGACTCACCAAGAGACCCAGTACTTC.

This chain links TRBV25-1 with TRBJ1-5; no definite D call. The CDR3 spans 15 residues. The germline V gene has CDR1 MGHDK and CDR2 SYGVNS. Trimming left V 6 bases short and J 0 bases short, with 12 bases between. The CDR3 protein is CASSGGPYSNQPQHF. In DNA form, the CDR3 reads TGTGCCAGCAGCGGCGGGCCCTATAGCAATCAGCCCCAGCATTTT. The whole variable domain, remainder taken from reference TRBV25-1 and TRBJ1-5, is EADIYQTPRYLVIGTGKKITLECSQTMGHDKMYWYQQDPGMELHLIHYSYGVNSTEKGDLSSESTVSRIRTEHFPLTLESARPSHTSQYLCASSGGPYSNQPQHFGDGTRLSIL.

This chain joins TRBV6-1 and TRBJ1-5; D unclear. The germline V gene has CDR1 MNHNS and CDR2 SASEGT. Deletions cut 6 bases from V and 4 bases from J, with 16 bases between. The CDR3 totals 15 residues. CDR3 residues: CASSQEGWRNQPQHF. In nucleotides, the CDR3 is TGTGCCAGCAGCCAAGAAGGTTGGAGGAATCAGCCCCAGCATTTT.

This chain links TRBV6-2 or TRBV6-3 with TRBJ2-7; 8 nucleotides agree with TRBD2. Germline V gene data show CDR1 as MNHEY and CDR2 as SVGEGT. The CDR3 totals 14 residues. The V segment lost 6 bases and the J segment 4 bases; nucleotides outside the gene matches: 8. DNA of the CDR3: TGTGCCAGCAGGAACGGGGGGGCTCGGTACGAGCAGTACTTC. This translates into CASRNGGARYEQYF.

Here the CDR3 DNA reads TGTGCCAGCAGTGAGGACCCCCAAGGCGCCTACAATGAGCAGTTCTTC. This encodes CASSEDPQGAYNEQFF. The V call is TRBV6-4, the J call TRBJ2-1; the D is unclear. V shed 3 bases and J shed 2 bases, with 14 bases lying between them. The CDR3 has 16 amino acids. Germline lookup yields CDR1 MRHNA and CDR2 SNTAGT.

This clonotype was recorded at least ten times. This chain links TRBV12-3 or TRBV12-4 with TRBJ1-1; D perhaps matches TRBD1 (5 bases). The CDR3 is made up of 13 amino acids. The germline V and J ends were trimmed by 7 bases and 7 bases, with 16 bases remaining between them. CDR3 loop: CASITRGGGEAFF. In DNA, the CDR3 is TGTGCCAGCATAACAAGGGGTGGGGGTGAAGCTTTCTTT.

This clonotype was seen only a few times. CDR3 nucleotides: TGCAGCGTGGCCAGGTGGGACAGGGGATACGAGCAGTACTTC. Its protein product is CSVARWDRGYEQYF. J is TRBJ2-7 and V is TRBV29-1; 10 bases map to TRBD1. Germline V gene lookup returns CDR1 SQVTM and CDR2 ANQGSEA. With V trimmed by 6 bases and J by 4 bases, 9 bases remained unmatched. The CDR3 has 14 amino acids.

This clonotype turned up a few times. The V and J genes are TRBV9 and TRBJ2-5; D is unclear. Germline V gene lookup returns CDR1 SGDLS and CDR2 YYNGEE. The CDR3 is 15 amino acids. V dropped 0 bases and J dropped 2 bases, with 11 bases sitting between them. The CDR3 loop is CASSVGGVVQETQYF. The DNA of the CDR3 is TGTGCCAGCAGCGTAGGTGGAGTTGTACAAGAGACCCAGTACTTC.